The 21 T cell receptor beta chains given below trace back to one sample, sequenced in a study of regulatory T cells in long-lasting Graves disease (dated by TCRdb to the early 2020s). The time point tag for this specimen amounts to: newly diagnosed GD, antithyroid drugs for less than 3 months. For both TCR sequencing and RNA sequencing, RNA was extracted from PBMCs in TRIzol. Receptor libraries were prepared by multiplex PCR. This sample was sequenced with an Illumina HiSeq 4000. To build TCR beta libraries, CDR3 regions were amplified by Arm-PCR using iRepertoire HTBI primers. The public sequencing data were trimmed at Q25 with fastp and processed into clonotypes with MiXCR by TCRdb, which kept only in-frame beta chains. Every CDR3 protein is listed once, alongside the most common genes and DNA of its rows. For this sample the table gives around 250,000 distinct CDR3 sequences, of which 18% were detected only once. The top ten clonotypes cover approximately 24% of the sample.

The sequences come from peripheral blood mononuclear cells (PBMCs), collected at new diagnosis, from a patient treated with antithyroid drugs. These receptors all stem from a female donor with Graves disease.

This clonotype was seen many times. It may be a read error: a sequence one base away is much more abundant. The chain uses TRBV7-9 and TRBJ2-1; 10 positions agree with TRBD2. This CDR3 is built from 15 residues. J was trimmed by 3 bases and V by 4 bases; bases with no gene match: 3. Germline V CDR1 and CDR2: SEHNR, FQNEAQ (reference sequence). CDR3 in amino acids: CASSSLAGVYNEQFF. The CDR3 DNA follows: TGTGCCAGCAGCTCCCTAGCGGGAGTCTACAATGAGCAGTTCTTC.

The CDR3 region is CASTDARVSNEKLFF. The CDR3 bases are TGTGCCAGCACCGACGCGAGGGTTTCTAATGAAAAACTGTTTTTT. The genes are TRBV6-2 or TRBV6-3 and TRBJ1-4, with D uncertain. This CDR3 spans 15 amino acids. The V gene lost 7 bases and the J gene lost 3 bases, with 15 bases spanning the gap. CDR1 is MNHEY, CDR2 SVGEGT, per germline.

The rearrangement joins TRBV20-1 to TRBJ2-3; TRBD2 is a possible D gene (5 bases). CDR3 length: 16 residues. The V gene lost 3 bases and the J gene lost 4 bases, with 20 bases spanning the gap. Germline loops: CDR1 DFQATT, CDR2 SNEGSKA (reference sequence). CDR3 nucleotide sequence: TGCAGTGCTAGGTCTTTAGCGAGCGGAGACTCAGATACGCAGTATTTT. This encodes CSARSLASGDSDTQYF.

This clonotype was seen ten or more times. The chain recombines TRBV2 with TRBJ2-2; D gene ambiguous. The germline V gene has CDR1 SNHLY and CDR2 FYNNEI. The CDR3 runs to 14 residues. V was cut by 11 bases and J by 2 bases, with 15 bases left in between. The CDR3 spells CAGCPDGNTGELFF. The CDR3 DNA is TGTGCCGGCTGCCCGGACGGTAACACCGGGGAGCTGTTTTTT.

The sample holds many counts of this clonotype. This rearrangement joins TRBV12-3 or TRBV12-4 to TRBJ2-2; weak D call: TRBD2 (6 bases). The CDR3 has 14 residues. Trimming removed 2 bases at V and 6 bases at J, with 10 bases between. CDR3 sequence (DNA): TGTGCCAGCAGTTTACGGGGGTTCGCCGGGGAGCTGTTTTTT. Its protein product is CASSLRGFAGELFF.

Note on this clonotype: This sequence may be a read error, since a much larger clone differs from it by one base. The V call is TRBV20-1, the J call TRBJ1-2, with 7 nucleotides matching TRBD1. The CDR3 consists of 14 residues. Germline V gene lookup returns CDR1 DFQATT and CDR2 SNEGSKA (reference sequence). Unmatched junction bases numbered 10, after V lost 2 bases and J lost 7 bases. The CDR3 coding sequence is TGCAGTGCTAGACCCGGGGACAGAGCCTGTGGCTACACCTTC. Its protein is CSARPGDRACGYTF.

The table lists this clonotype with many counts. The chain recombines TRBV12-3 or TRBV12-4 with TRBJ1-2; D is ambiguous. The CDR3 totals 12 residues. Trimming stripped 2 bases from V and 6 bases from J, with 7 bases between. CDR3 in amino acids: CASSLLPDGYTF. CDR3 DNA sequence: TGTGCCAGCAGTTTACTCCCGGATGGCTACACCTTC.

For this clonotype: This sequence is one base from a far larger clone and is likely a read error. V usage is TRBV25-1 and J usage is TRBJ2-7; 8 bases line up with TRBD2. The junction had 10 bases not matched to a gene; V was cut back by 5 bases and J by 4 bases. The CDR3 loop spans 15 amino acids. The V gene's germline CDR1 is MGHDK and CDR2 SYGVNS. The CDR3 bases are TGTGCCAGCAGTTCATTAGCGGGAAGGTCGTACGAGCAGTACTTC. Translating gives CASSSLAGRSYEQYF.

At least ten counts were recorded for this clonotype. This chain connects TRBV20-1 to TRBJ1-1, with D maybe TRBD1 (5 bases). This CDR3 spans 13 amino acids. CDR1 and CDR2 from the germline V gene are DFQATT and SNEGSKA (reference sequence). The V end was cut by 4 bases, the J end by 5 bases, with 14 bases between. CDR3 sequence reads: CSATGGRGTEAFF. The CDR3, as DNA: TGCAGTGCTACTGGGGGGAGAGGGACTGAAGCTTTCTTT.

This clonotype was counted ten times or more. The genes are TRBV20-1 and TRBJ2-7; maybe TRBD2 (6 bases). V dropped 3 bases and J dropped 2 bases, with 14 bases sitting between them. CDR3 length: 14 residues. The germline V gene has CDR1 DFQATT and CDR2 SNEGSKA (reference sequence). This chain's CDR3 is CSASTQRAAYEQYF. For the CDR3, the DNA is TGCAGTGCTAGCACCCAGCGGGCAGCCTACGAGCAGTACTTC.

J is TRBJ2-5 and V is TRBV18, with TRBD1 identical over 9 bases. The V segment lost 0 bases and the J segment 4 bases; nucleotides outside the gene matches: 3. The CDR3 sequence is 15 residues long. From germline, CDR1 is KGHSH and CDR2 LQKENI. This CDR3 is CASSPPDRGVETQYF. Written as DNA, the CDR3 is TGTGCCAGCTCACCACCAGACAGGGGGGTAGAGACCCAGTACTTC.

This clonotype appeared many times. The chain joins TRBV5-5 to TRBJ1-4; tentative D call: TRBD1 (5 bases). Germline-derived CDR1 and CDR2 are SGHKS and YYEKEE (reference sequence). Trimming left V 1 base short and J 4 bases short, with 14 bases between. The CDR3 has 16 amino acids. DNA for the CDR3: TGTGCCAGCAGCTTGAGTATCGGGGGTGGTAATGAAAAACTGTTTTTT. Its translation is CASSLSIGGGNEKLFF.

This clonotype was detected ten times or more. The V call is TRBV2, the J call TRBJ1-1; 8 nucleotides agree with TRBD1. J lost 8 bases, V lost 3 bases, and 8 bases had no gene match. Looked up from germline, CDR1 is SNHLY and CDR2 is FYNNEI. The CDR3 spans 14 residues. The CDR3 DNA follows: TGTGCCAGCAGTGATCGACAGGGGAATACGGAAGCTTTCTTT. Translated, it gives CASSDRQGNTEAFF. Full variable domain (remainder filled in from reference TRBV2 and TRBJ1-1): EPEVTQTPSHQVTQMGQEVILRCVPISNHLYFYWYRQILGQKVEFLVSFYNNEISEKSEIFDDQFSVERPDGSNFTLKIRSTKLEDSAMYFCASSDRQGNTEAFFGQGTRLTVV.

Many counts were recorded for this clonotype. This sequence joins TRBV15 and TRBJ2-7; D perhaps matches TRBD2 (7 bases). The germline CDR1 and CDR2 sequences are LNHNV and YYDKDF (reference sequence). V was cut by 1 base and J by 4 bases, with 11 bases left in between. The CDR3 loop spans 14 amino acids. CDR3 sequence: CATSRVKGGYEQYF. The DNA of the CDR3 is TGTGCCACCAGCAGAGTGAAGGGGGGGTACGAGCAGTACTTC.

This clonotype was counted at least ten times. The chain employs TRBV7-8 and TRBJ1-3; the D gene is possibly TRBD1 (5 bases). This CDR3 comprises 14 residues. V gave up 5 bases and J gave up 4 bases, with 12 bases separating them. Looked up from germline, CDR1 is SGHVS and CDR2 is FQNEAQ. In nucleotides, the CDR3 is TGTGCCAGCAGCCTAGGGACGTGGGGAAACACCATATATTTT. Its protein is CASSLGTWGNTIYF.

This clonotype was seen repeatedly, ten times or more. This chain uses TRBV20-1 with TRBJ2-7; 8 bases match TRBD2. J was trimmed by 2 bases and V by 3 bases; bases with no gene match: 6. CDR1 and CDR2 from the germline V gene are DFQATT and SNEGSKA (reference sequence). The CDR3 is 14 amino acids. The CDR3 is CSARNGRAAYEQYF. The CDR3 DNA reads TGCAGTGCTAGGAACGGGAGGGCGGCCTACGAGCAGTACTTC.

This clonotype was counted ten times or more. The CDR3 nucleotides read TGCAGTGCTATCAGGATGATTGGACGGTCTCCGGAGCAGTACTTC. Encoded protein: CSAIRMIGRSPEQYF. The chain links TRBV20-1 to TRBJ2-7; the D is unclear. The CDR3 is 15 amino acids. CDR1 DFQATT and CDR2 SNEGSKA come from the germline V gene (reference sequence). Trimming left V 4 bases short and J 7 bases short, with 23 bases between.

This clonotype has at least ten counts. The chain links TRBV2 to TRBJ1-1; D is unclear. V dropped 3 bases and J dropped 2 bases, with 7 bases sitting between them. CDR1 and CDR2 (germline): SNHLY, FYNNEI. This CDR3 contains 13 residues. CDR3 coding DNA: TGTGCCAGCAGTGACCCAACAAACACTGAAGCTTTCTTT. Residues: CASSDPTNTEAFF.

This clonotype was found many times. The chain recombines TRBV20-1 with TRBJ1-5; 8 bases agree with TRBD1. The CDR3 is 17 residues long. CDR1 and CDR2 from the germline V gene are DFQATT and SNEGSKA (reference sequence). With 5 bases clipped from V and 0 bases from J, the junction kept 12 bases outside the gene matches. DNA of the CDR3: TGCAGTGCTTCTGACCACGGGACAGGCGATAGCAATCAGCCCCAGCATTTT. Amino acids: CSASDHGTGDSNQPQHF.

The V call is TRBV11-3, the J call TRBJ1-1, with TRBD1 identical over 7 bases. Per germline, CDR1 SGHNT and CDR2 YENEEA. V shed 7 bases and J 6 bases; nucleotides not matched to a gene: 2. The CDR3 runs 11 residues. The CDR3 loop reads CASIQGAEAFF. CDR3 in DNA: TGTGCCAGCATCCAGGGGGCTGAAGCTTTCTTT. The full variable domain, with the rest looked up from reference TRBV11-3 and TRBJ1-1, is EAGVVQSPRYKIIEKKQPVAFWCNPISGHNTLYWYLQNLGQGPELLIRYENEEAVDDSQLPKDRFSAERLKGVDSTLKIQPAELGDSAVYLCASIQGAEAFFGQGTRLTVV.

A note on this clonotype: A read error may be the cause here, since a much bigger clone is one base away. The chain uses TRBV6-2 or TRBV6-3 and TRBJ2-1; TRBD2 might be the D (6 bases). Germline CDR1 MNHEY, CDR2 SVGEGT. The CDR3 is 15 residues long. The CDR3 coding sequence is TGTGCCAGCAGTTACTCGACGGGAGCATGGAATGAGCAGTCCTTC. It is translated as CASSYSTGAWNEQSF.